This entry concerns a single T cell receptor beta chain. Participant-given clinical history determined each cohort assignment. The data belong to a study of blood T cell repertoires in COVID-19. Across the whole study: Samples taken during acute and convalescent COVID-19 were collected in the United States, Italy and Spain.

V trimming: 6 bases; J trimming: 9 bases; junction bases outside the gene matches: 8. CDR3 length: 13 amino acids. Clones were sequenced by immunoSEQ multiplex PCR, and TCRdb holds only the in-frame ones, with some missing. The data show more than 450,000 clones, roughly 87% seen once. The chain carries TRBV12-3 or TRBV12-4 and TRBJ2-5; TRBD2 matches 9 bases. This TCR was recovered from a young woman who had recovered from COVID-19. Sequencing input: PBMCs or T cells enriched from blood (not recorded which). In DNA form, the CDR3 reads TGTGCCAGCAGGAATAGCGGGGGTCCGGCCCAGTACTTC. It specifies CASRNSGGPAQYF.